The sequence of this T cell receptor beta chain was determined in a study of a mutant IDH1 vaccine in newly diagnosed glioma. Stated time point: baseline, week 1 (first vaccination visit). Treatment given: pre-vaccination baseline after standard-of-care therapy. Germline lookup yields CDR1 WSHSY and CDR2 SAAADI. Between the trimmed V and J ends, which lost 8 bases and 7 bases, there was a span of 17 bases. This CDR3 region has 13 residues. Libraries were prepared by immunoSEQ multiplex PCR; TCRdb keeps only in-frame clonotypes and omits some of them. The data contain about 68,000 clones, 75% to 85% of them singletons.

V usage is TRBV10-2 and J usage is TRBJ1-1; D uncertain. The TCR comes from a man aged 50-60 years with glioma. Material: PBMCs, obtained from a glioma patient treated with radiotherapy, temozolomide or both. CDR3 DNA sequence: TGCGCCAGCGCCACGTTAGGGCTTATTGAAGCTTTCTTT. This encodes CASATLGLIEAFF.